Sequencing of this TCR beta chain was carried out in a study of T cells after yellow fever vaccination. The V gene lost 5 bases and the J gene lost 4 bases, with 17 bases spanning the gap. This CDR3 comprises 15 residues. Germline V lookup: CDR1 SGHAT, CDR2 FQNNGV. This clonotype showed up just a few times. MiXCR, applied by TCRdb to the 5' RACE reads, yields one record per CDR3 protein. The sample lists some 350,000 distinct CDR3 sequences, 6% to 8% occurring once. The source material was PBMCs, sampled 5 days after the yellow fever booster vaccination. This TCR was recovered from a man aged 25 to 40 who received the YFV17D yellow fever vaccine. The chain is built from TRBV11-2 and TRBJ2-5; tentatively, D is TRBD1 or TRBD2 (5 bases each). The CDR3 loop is CASSRAGPGGETQYF. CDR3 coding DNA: TGTGCCAGCAGCCGGGCCGGGCCTGGGGGAGAGACCCAGTACTTC.